In its sample, the clone carrying this T cell receptor (beta chain) was seen a few times. These data originate in a study of T-cell memory formation after mild COVID-19. Trimming took 2 bases from V and 7 from J, leaving 10 bases between them. The germline CDR1 and CDR2 sequences are SGHRS and YFSETQ. The CDR3 has 14 amino acids. TCRdb called the 5' RACE reads again in MiXCR, with one record for every CDR3 protein. The sample consists of about 62,000 distinct CDR3 sequences, about a tenth of them appearing once. Sample: PBMCs or a T cell subset sorted from them (not recorded which). The receptor was derived from a man aged 18 to 30 who had mild COVID-19 (a few samples of this study predate the infection). Cell type and time point are not known. The chain has TRBV5-1 and TRBJ1-6; possible D gene TRBD1, 6 bases. The chain's CDR3 is CASSFGGQNSPLHF. In DNA, the CDR3 is TGCGCCAGCAGCTTTGGGGGACAAAATTCACCCCTCCACTTT.